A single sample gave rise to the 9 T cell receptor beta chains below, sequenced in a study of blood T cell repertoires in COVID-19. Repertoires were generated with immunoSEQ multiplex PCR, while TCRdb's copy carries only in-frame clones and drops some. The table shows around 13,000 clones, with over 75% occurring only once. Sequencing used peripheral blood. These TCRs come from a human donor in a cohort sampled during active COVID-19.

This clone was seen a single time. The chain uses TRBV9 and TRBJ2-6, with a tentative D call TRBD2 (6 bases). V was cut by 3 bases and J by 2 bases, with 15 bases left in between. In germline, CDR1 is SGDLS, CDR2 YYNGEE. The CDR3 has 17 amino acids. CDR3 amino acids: CASSGKGGGPGANVLTF. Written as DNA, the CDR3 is TGTGCCAGCAGCGGAAAGGGCGGAGGGCCTGGGGCCAACGTCCTGACTTTC.

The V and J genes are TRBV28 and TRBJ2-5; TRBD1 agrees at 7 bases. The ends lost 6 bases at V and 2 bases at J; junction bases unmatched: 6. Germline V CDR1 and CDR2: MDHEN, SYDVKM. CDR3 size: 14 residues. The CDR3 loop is CASRQGLGQETQYF. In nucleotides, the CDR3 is TGTGCCAGCAGACAGGGGCTCGGGCAAGAGACCCAGTACTTC.

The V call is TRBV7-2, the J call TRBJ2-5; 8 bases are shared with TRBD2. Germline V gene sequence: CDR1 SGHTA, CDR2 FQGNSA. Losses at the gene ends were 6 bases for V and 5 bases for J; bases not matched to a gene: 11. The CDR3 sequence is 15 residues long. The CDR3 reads CASRSGLAAQETQYF. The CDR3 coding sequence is TGTGCCAGCAGGTCCGGACTAGCCGCGCAGGAGACCCAGTACTTC.

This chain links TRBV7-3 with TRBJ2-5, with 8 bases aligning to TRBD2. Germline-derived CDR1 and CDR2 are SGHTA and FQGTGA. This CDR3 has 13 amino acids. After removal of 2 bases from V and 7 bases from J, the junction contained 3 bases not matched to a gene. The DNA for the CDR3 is TGTGCCAGCAGCTTATCCCGGGAGGGGACCCAGTACTTC. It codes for CASSLSREGTQYF.

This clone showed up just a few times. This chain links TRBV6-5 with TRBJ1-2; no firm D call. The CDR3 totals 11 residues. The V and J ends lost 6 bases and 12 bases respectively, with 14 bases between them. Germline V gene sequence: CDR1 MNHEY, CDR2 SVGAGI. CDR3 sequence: CASSTDGENTF. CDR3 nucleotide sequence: TGTGCCAGCAGCACCGATGGGGAGAACACCTTC.

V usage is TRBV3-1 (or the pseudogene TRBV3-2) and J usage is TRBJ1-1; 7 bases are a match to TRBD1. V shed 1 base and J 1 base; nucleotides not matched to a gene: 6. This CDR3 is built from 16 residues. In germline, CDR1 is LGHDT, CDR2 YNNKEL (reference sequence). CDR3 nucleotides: TGTGCCAGCAGCCAAGTCAGGGGGGAAGAGAACACTGAAGCTTTCTTT. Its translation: CASSQVRGEENTEAFF.

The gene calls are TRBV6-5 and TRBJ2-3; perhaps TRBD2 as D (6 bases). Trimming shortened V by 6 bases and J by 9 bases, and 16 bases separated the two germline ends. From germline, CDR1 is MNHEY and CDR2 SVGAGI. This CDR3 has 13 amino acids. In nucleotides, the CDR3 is TGTGCCAGCAGCCCGCCGGGGAGGTCGACGCAGTATTTT. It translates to CASSPPGRSTQYF.

CDR3: CASSERLETQYF. The DNA for the CDR3 is TGTGCCAGCAGTGAGCGCCTCGAGACCCAGTACTTC. The rearrangement joins TRBV6-1 to TRBJ2-5; D gene ambiguous. Germline V gene lookup returns CDR1 MNHNS and CDR2 SASEGT. This CDR3 spans 12 amino acids. V was trimmed by 3 bases and J by 5 bases, leaving 7 bases between them.

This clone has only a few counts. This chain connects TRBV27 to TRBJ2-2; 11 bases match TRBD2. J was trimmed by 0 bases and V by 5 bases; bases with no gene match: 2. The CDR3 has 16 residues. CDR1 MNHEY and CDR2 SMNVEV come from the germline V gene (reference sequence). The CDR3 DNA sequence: TGTGCCAGCAGTCGACTAGCGGGGCCGAACACCGGGGAGCTGTTTTTT. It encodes CASSRLAGPNTGELFF.